This T cell receptor (beta chain) was found in a study of Ad26.COV2.S vaccination and SARS-CoV-2 variants. Only in-frame clones appear in the TCRdb table, and some are missing; sequencing was by immunoSEQ multiplex PCR. The profile shows a few hundred thousand clones, around 90% of them singletons. This CDR3 contains 14 residues. Germline-derived CDR1 and CDR2 are MDHEN and SYDVKM. J was trimmed by 0 bases and V by 10 bases; bases with no gene match: 5. Treatment given: about 20 received Ad26.COV2.S at low or high dose, single or two shots; 5 received placebo; per-sample allocation not given. The samples were gathered on day 63 after the first injection of vaccine or placebo.

This TCR was sampled from a person between 18 and 60 years old who received the Ad26.COV2.S COVID-19 vaccine or a placebo. The sequencing used peripheral blood, collected in a trial of Ad26.COV2.S vaccine versus placebo. V usage is TRBV28 and J usage is TRBJ2-7; TRBD2 matches at 11 bases. CDR3 residues: CATRLAGGSYEQYF. The CDR3, as DNA: TGTGCCACCAGGCTAGCGGGAGGCTCCTACGAGCAGTACTTC.